The 21 T cell receptor beta chains listed next were all sequenced from one sample in a study of T cell repertoires in cytomegalovirus infection. TCRdb analysed the reads with MiXCR anew, one entry per CDR3 protein. The data contain over 250,000 distinct CDR3 sequences, approximately 22% of them singletons. The antigens these receptors bind are not known. The sample consisted of cultured PBMCs, taken from culture after CMV antigen stimulation. The source of these receptors is a human donor in good health (CMV status not recorded). Some clones in this sample may be carry-over from other donors' samples.

The chain combines TRBV19 with TRBJ1-2; D call uncertain. This CDR3 comprises 14 residues. Germline CDR1 is LNHDA and CDR2 is SQIVND (reference sequence). Trimming left V 2 bases short and J 4 bases short, with 11 bases between. The CDR3 reads CASSINPLPYGYTF. The DNA for the CDR3 is TGTGCCAGTAGTATAAATCCTCTCCCCTATGGCTACACCTTC.

This clonotype has at least ten counts. The chain links TRBV19 to TRBJ1-5, with TRBD1 as a possible D gene (5 bases). This CDR3 has 13 residues. Trimming removed 8 bases from V and 7 bases from J, with 15 bases in between. CDR1 LNHDA and CDR2 SQIVND come from the germline V gene (reference sequence). DNA of the CDR3: TGTGCCAGTGGGGGACGTTTGGAGCAGCCCCAGCATTTT. The encoded protein is CASGGRLEQPQHF.

V and J are TRBV12-3 or TRBV12-4 and TRBJ2-6; D gene uncertain. The CDR3 is 15 residues long. Trimming took 6 bases from V and 1 from J, leaving 10 bases between them. The CDR3 protein is CASSAGESGANVLTF. The CDR3 DNA follows: TGTGCCAGCAGCGCCGGAGAGTCTGGGGCCAACGTCCTGACTTTC.

This clonotype was seen repeatedly, ten times or more. The CDR3 coding sequence is TGTGCCAGCACTCCAAAGGGCGGCAGTAGGATGAGCTACACCTTC. It is translated as CASTPKGGSRMSYTF. This chain connects TRBV7-2 to TRBJ1-2; D not certain. The CDR3 consists of 15 residues. V lost 7 bases and J lost 9, with 24 bases in between. The germline CDR1 and CDR2 sequences are SGHTA and FQGNSA.

The J gene is TRBJ2-2, the V gene TRBV27, with D unresolved. V was shortened by 4 bases and J by 6 bases, with 12 bases between the two germline ends. This CDR3 region has 14 residues. The V gene's germline CDR1 is MNHEY and CDR2 SMNVEV (reference sequence). The CDR3 bases are TGTGCCAGCAGTTCTAGACCCCCCCCCGGGGAGCTGTTTTTT. It yields the protein CASSSRPPPGELFF.

This clonotype was recorded a few times. The CDR3 here is CASTRDHEQYF. Here the CDR3 DNA reads TGTGCCAGCACCAGAGACCACGAGCAGTACTTC. The V call is TRBV13, the J call TRBJ2-7; D ambiguous. This CDR3 is 11 amino acids long. Trimming removed 7 bases at V and 5 bases at J, with 9 bases between. Germline V gene data show CDR1 as PRHDT and CDR2 as FYEKMQ (reference sequence).

The chain uses TRBV12-3 or TRBV12-4 and TRBJ2-1; D may be TRBD2 (5 bases). Trimming removed 5 bases from V and 5 bases from J, with 19 bases in between. CDR3 size: 16 residues. Here the CDR3 DNA reads TGTGCCAGCAGTCCACCTCGGAGCGGAACTAACAATGAGCAGTTCTTC. Translating it yields CASSPPRSGTNNEQFF.

This sequence joins TRBV19 and TRBJ2-5; weak D call: TRBD2 (6 bases). This CDR3 has 13 residues. The ends were cut back, 6 bases at V and 3 bases at J, with 11 bases in the middle. CDR1 is LNHDA and CDR2 is SQIVND in the germline V gene (reference sequence). The CDR3 DNA reads as TGTGCCAGTAGCAGACTAGAGGAAGAGACCCAGTACTTC. Its protein product is CASSRLEEETQYF. The whole variable domain, remainder taken from reference TRBV19 and TRBJ2-5, is DGGITQSPKYLFRKEGQNVTLSCEQNLNHDAMYWYRQDPGQGLRLIYYSQIVNDFQKGDIAEGYSVSREKKESFPLTVTSAQKNPTAFYLCASSRLEEETQYFGPGTRLLVL.

This clonotype was observed a few times. The chain joins TRBV9 to TRBJ2-3, with D tentatively TRBD1 or TRBD2 (6 bases each). CDR3 length: 16 amino acids. Germline loops: CDR1 SGDLS, CDR2 YYNGEE. V gave up 4 bases and J gave up 4 bases, with 19 bases separating them. The CDR3 nucleotides read TGTGCCAGCAGCCCTAGTACCGGGGGCTTAGCAGATACGCAGTATTTT. Protein product: CASSPSTGGLADTQYF.

This clonotype was recorded a few times. The rearrangement uses TRBV7-6 and TRBJ1-1; D not resolved. The germline V gene encodes CDR1 SGHVS and CDR2 FNYEAQ. The CDR3 runs 15 residues. Trimming removed 6 bases from V and 0 bases from J, with 14 bases in between. Written as DNA, the CDR3 is TGTGCCAGCAGTCTGGGAGATCAAATGAACACTGAAGCTTTCTTT. This codes for CASSLGDQMNTEAFF.

V gene TRBV5-6 combines with J gene TRBJ2-7; D unclear. The CDR3 has 14 residues. Per the germline V gene, CDR1 is SGHDT and CDR2 is YYEEEE. V lost 3 bases and J 2 bases, leaving 12 bases between the germline ends. Here the CDR3 reads CASSYDFSAYEQYF. The DNA of the CDR3 is TGTGCCAGCAGCTACGACTTCAGTGCCTACGAGCAGTACTTC.

This rearrangement joins TRBV7-4 to TRBJ2-7; the D gene is possibly TRBD2 (6 bases). V gave up 1 base and J gave up 1 base, with 23 bases separating them. From germline, CDR1 is SGHVT and CDR2 SQSDAQ. The CDR3 contains 19 residues. The CDR3 nucleotides read TGTGCCAGCAGCTTAGTGGAGTGGCTGGCAGCGGGTAGGTCCTACGAGCAGTACTTC. It specifies CASSLVEWLAAGRSYEQYF.

The chain uses TRBV7-9 and TRBJ1-5; TRBD1 might be the D (6 bases). There are 14 residues in the CDR3. Trimming cost V 4 bases and J 3 bases, with 10 bases left between them. Germline V CDR1 and CDR2: SEHNR, FQNEAQ (reference sequence). The CDR3 sequence: CASSSGQFNQPQHF. As DNA, the CDR3 is TGTGCCAGCAGCTCCGGACAGTTCAATCAGCCCCAGCATTTT.

Regarding this clonotype: Being one base from a much bigger clone, this may be a read error. This rearrangement joins TRBV7-2 to TRBJ2-5; the match to TRBD1 covers 7 bases. The CDR3 runs 16 residues. Per germline, CDR1 SGHTA and CDR2 FQGNSA. The V and J ends lost 6 bases and 1 base, in that order; junction bases with no gene match: 11. CDR3 residues: CASRRIGQDPQETQYF. CDR3 DNA: TGTGCCAGCAGACGAATCGGACAGGACCCCCAAGAGACCCAGTACTTC.

The rearrangement uses TRBV28 and TRBJ2-7; 7 bases agree with TRBD1. The germline gives CDR1 MDHEN, CDR2 SYDVKM. This CDR3 is 11 amino acids long. V shed 8 bases and J 4 bases; nucleotides not matched to a gene: 2. CDR3 coding DNA: TGTGCCAGCGAGGGACAGTACGAGCAGTACTTC. It codes for CASEGQYEQYF. The full variable domain, in which reference TRBV28 and TRBJ2-7 provide the parts outside the CDR3, is DVKVTQSSRYLVKRTGEKVFLECVQDMDHENMFWYRQDPGLGLRLIYFSYDVKMKEKGDIPEGYSVSREKKERFSLILESASTNQTSMYLCASEGQYEQYFGPGTRLTVT.

This clonotype was seen only a few times. This chain links TRBV19 with TRBJ1-1; perhaps TRBD1 as D (6 bases). The CDR3 runs to 13 residues. Between the trimmed V and J ends, which lost 5 bases and 7 bases, there was a span of 14 bases. The germline V gene has CDR1 LNHDA and CDR2 SQIVND (reference sequence). CDR3 residues: CASSPEGGNEAFF. The CDR3 nucleotides read TGTGCCAGTAGTCCAGAAGGGGGTAATGAAGCTTTCTTT.

The chain couples TRBV27 to TRBJ1-1; 10 bases align to TRBD1. Trimming took 6 bases from V and 0 from J; bases not matched to a gene: 10. CDR3 length equals 17 residues. Germline values: CDR1 MNHEY, CDR2 SMNVEV (reference sequence). The CDR3 reads CASSHRATGGMNTEAFF. CDR3 sequence (DNA): TGTGCCAGCAGCCATCGAGCGACAGGGGGCATGAACACTGAAGCTTTCTTT.

This clonotype occurred a few times. J is TRBJ2-7 and V is TRBV6-2 or TRBV6-3; D is ambiguous. V was pared by 6 bases and J by 6 bases, with 12 bases between. CDR1 is MNHEY, CDR2 SVGEGT, per germline. There are 12 residues in the CDR3. The CDR3, as DNA: TGTGCCAGCAGCGGTCCTTCGGGCGAGCAGTACGTC. This sequence encodes CASSGPSGEQYV.

This chain uses TRBV7-9 with TRBJ1-1; unclear D gene. Germline assignment: CDR1 SEHNR and CDR2 FQNEAQ (reference sequence). The CDR3 is made up of 12 amino acids. V lost 7 bases and J 5 bases, leaving 11 bases between the germline ends. CDR3 nucleotides: TGTGCCAGCAACCCATTCGGGACTGAAGCTTTCTTT. Translating it yields CASNPFGTEAFF.

This clonotype appeared a few times. The chain recombines TRBV10-3 with TRBJ2-1; TRBD2 matches 10 bases. CDR3 size: 16 residues. The V gene's germline CDR1 is ENHRY and CDR2 SYGVKD. V shed 2 bases and J 6 bases; nucleotides not matched to a gene: 7. CDR3: CAISEQIAGGLNEQFF. CDR3 bases: TGTGCCATCAGTGAGCAGATAGCGGGAGGCCTCAATGAGCAGTTCTTC.

CDR3 in amino acids: CASSPIGTGERLHF. In DNA, the CDR3 is TGTGCCAGCAGCCCTATAGGGACAGGGGAAAGACTCCACTTT. This chain uses TRBV7-9 with TRBJ1-6; TRBD1 aligns across 10 bases. V was clipped by 5 bases and J by 16 bases; unmatched bases: 11. CDR3 length: 14 amino acids. The germline CDR1 and CDR2 sequences are SEHNR and FQNEAQ (reference sequence).